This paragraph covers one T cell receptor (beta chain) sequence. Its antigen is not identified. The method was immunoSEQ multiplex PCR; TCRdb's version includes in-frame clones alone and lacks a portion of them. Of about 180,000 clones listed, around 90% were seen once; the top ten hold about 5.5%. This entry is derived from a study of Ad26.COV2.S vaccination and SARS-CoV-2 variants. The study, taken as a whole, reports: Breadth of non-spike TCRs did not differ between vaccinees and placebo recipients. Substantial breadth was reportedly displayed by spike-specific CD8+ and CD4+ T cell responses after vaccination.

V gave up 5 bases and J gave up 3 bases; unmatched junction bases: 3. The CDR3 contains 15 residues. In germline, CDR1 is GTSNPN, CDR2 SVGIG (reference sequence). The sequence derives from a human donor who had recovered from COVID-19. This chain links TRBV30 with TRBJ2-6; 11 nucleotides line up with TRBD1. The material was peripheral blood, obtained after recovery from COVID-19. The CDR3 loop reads CAWGQGASGANVLTF. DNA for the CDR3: TGTGCCTGGGGACAGGGGGCGAGTGGGGCCAACGTCCTGACTTTC.